This T cell receptor beta chain was captured in a study of monozygotic twins with inflammatory bowel disease. Template switching appended UMIs that held a 6-nucleotide sample barcode. TCRdb reprocessed the 5' RACE reads and keeps a single row for each CDR3 protein, giving no DNA. The table lists about 350,000 distinct CDR3 sequences. The V gene's germline CDR1 is SGHTA and CDR2 FQGNSA. This CDR3 comprises 17 residues. As regards this clonotype: Its antigen is still unknown.

The study, taken as a whole, reports: Support was lacking for any single strong IBD-associated signal or clonotype.

Sequencing used blood. The receptor's source is a human donor with ulcerative colitis or Crohn's disease, or a healthy co-twin of an affected twin (not recorded which). The J gene is TRBJ2-2, the V gene TRBV7-2; TCRdb picks TRBD2, but there is no DNA to check that call. The CDR3 here is CASSRISLRTNTGELFF.